The present entry profiles one TCR beta chain with its context. This specimen comes from a study of cytomegalovirus exposure and HLA in healthy donors. PCR involved 60 Vbeta and 13 Jbeta primers. Using immunoSEQ multiplex PCR, the repertoire was profiled, and TCRdb retains in-frame clones only, with some absent. The table has about 110,000 clones, about 80% seen once. This CDR3 has 11 residues. In germline, CDR1 is MGHDK, CDR2 SYGVNS. The germline V and J ends were trimmed by 5 bases and 2 bases, with 3 bases remaining between them. Sequencing used PBMCs. V usage is TRBV25-1 and J usage is TRBJ2-5; D gene uncertain. This TCR was recovered from a woman between 50 and 59 years old in good health and CMV-seropositive. The CDR3 here is CASSRQETQYF. The CDR3, as DNA: TGTGCCAGCAGTCGGCAAGAGACCCAGTACTTC.